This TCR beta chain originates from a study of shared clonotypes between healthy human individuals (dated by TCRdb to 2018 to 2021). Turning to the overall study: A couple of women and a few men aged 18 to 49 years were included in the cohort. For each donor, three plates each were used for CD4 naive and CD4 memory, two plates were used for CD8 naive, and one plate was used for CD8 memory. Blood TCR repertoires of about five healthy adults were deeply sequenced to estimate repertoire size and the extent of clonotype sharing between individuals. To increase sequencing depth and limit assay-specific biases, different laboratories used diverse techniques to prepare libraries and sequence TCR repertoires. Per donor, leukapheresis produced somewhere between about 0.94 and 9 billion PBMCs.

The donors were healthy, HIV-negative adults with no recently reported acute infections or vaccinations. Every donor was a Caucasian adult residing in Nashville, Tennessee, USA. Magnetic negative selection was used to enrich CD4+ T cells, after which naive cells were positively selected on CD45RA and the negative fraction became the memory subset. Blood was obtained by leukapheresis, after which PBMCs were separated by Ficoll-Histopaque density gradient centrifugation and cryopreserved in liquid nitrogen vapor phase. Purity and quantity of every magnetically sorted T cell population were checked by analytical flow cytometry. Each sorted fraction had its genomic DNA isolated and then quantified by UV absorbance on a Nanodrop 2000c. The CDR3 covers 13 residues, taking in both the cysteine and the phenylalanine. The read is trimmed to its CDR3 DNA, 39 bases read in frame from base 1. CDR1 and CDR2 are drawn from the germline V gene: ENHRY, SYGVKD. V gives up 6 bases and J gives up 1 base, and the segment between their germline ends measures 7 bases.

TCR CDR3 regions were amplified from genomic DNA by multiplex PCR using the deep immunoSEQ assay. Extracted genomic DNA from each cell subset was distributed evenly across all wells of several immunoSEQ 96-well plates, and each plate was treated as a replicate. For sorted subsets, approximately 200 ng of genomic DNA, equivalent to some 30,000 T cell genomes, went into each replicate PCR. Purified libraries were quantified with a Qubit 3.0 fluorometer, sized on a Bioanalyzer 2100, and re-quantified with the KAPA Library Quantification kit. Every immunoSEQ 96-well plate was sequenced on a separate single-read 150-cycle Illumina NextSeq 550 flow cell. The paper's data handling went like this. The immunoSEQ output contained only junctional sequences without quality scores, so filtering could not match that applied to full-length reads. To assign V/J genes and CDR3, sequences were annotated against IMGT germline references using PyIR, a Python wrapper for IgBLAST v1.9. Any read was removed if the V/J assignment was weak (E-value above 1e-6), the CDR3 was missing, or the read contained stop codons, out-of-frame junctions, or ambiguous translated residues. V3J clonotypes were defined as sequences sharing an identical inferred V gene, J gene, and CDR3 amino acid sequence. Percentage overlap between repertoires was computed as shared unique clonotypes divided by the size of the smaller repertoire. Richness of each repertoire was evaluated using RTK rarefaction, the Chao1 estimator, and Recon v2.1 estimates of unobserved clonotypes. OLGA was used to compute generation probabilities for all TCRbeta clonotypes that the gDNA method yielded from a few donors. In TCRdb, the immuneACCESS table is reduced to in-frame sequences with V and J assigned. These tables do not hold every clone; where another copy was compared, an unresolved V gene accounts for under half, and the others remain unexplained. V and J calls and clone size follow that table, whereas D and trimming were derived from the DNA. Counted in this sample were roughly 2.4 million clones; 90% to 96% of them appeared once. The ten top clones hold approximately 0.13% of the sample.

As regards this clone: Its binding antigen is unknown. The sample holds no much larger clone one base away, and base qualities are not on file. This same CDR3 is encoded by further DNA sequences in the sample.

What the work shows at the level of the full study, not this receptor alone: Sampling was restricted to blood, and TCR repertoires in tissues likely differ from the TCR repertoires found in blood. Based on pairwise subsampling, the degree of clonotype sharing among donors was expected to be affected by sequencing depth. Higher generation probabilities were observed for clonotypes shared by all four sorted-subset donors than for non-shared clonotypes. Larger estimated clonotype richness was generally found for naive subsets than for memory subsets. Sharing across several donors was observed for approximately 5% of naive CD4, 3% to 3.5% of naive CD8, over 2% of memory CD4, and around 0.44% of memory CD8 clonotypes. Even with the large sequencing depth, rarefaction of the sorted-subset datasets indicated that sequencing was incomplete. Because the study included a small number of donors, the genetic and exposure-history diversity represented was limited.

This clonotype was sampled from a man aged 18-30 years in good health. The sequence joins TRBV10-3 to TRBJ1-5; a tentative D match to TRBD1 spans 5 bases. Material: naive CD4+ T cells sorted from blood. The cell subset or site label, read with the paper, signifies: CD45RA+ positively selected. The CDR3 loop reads CAIRGDSNQPQHF. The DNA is TGTGCCATCAGGGGGGACAGCAATCAGCCCCAGCATTTT.